This T cell receptor beta chain was captured by sequencing in a study of T cell responses to AZD1222 COVID-19 vaccine. General study findings and limits: The span of vaccine-associated CD4 TCRs extended across spike, with dominance at 160-218 and 743-854. Within unmutated variant regions lay the reported targets of nearly half of spike-specific TCRs.

Trimming removed 4 bases from V and 10 bases from J, with 13 bases in between. CDR1 is KGHDR, CDR2 SFDVKD, per germline. The CDR3 is made up of 13 amino acids. Measured with immunoSEQ multiplex PCR; TCRdb has only the in-frame clones, and not every one. The profile shows about 160,000 clones, about nine tenths of them singletons. Points on this clone: Antigen unknown.

The chain combines TRBV24-1 with TRBJ2-1; D might be TRBD1 or TRBD2, each matching 6 bases. Sequenced here: peripheral blood, sampled on day 0 of AZD1222 vaccination. The TCR was taken from an adult in good health. DNA of the CDR3: TGTGCCACCAGTGACCGGTCCGGGGGCGAGCAGTTCTTC. This translates into CATSDRSGGEQFF.